The clone carrying this T cell receptor (beta chain) was seen a few times. What it binds is unknown. These data come from a study of CD8+ T cells in alopecia areata. Study findings and constraints: On tofacitinib, scalp and blood still held many of the expanded lesional clones.

From germline, CDR1 is SGHTA and CDR2 FQGNSA. V gave up 5 bases and J gave up 3 bases, with 14 bases separating them. The CDR3 has 15 residues. Sequencing relied on a cDNA template that was reverse transcribed from extracted RNA. The repertoire was sequenced with immunoSEQ multiplex PCR; TCRdb's copy has only in-frame clones and lacks some. The repertoire holds roughly 200,000 clones, with 53% as singletons. The treatment here: oral pan-JAK inhibitor, 5-10 mg twice daily. Sample: CD8+ T cells sorted from blood, taken at week 24, from a patient treated with tofacitinib. The receptor's source is a human donor with alopecia areata. J is TRBJ2-1 and V is TRBV7-2; tentative D call: TRBD2 (6 bases). CDR3: CASSHSGTLYNEQFF. Here the CDR3 DNA reads TGTGCCAGCAGCCACTCCGGGACTCTCTACAATGAGCAGTTCTTC.